This T cell receptor (beta chain) originates from a study of T cells in Graves' hyperthyroidism and ophthalmopathy. In the study overall: It was at initial diagnosis, before any treatment, that peripheral blood was collected.

It was uncontrolled infection, other autoimmune disease, pregnancy or lactation that excluded patients. Together with thyroid ultrasound, orbital computed tomography, serum thyroxine and TRAb, clinical symptoms were used for diagnoses. Germline CDR1 is MDHEN and CDR2 is SYDVKM. V was pared by 10 bases and J by 5 bases, with 23 bases between. The CDR3 extends over 15 amino acids. RNA transcripts provided the source from which TCR beta CDR3 regions were amplified. In the first-round RT-PCR of the TCR CDR3, the HTBI primer set was used. TCRdb passed the multiplex PCR reads through MiXCR, listing each CDR3 protein once. The sample consists of 350,000 to 450,000 distinct CDR3 sequences, roughly a sixth of them appearing once.

The chain has TRBV28 and TRBJ1-1, with D possibly matching TRBD1 (6 bases). This sequence originates from a woman in her 30s with Graves' hyperthyroidism that later progressed to Graves' ophthalmopathy. Source material: blood. The CDR3 spells CAIKLLQGGRTEAFF. DNA of the CDR3: TGTGCCATCAAACTATTACAGGGTGGAAGGACTGAAGCTTTCTTT.